The 10 T cell receptor beta chains listed next were all sequenced from one sample in a study of T cells in Graves' hyperthyroidism and ophthalmopathy (dated by TCRdb to between 2017 and 2020). Libraries were prepared through multiplex PCR. Sequencing was carried out with an Illumina HiSeq 2000. The TCR beta CDR3 regions were amplified from the RNA transcripts. For the first round of RT-PCR on the TCR CDR3, the HTBI primer set was used together with the Qiagen OneStep RT-PCR kit. The public reads were run again by TCRdb, first through fastp at Q25 and then through MiXCR, and only productive beta chains were kept. Each CDR3 protein gets just one entry, which takes the most common genes and DNA from the rows behind it. The sample contains about 400,000 distinct CDR3 sequences, about 15% of them found a single time. About 33% of the sample is taken by the ten largest. Material for sequencing was blood. The receptors originated from a woman aged 25-40 years with Graves' hyperthyroidism.

This clonotype was observed at least ten times. This chain links TRBV24-1 with TRBJ1-1, with D tentatively TRBD1 (6 bases). With 2 bases removed from V and 3 bases from J, the gap between germline ends came to 6 bases. Germline V gene data show CDR1 as KGHDR and CDR2 as SFDVKD. The CDR3 is 13 residues long. DNA of the CDR3: TGTGCCACCAGTGATTACAGGGACACTGAAGCTTTCTTT. Translating gives CATSDYRDTEAFF.

The V and J genes are TRBV12-3 or TRBV12-4 and TRBJ1-5; TRBD1 matches 8 bases. V lost 5 bases and J lost 6; bases outside the gene matches: 9. This CDR3 has 15 residues. CDR3 amino acids: CASSPDRGYSQPQHF. As DNA, the CDR3 is TGTGCCAGCAGTCCAGACAGGGGTTATAGTCAGCCCCAGCATTTT.

This clonotype has at least ten counts. The gene calls are TRBV18 and TRBJ2-5, with D unclear. V dropped 1 base and J dropped 5 bases, with 5 bases sitting between them. Germline CDR1 is KGHSH and CDR2 is LQKENI. The CDR3 length is 12 residues. The CDR3 here is CASSPRQETQYF. As DNA, the CDR3 is TGTGCCAGCTCACCACGGCAGGAGACCCAGTACTTC.

This clonotype was detected ten times or more. The chain uses TRBV30 and TRBJ1-1; D gene unclear. The V gene lost 6 bases and the J gene lost 11 bases, with 19 bases spanning the gap. CDR1 is GTSNPN, CDR2 SVGIG, per germline (reference sequence). The CDR3 is 12 residues long. The CDR3 protein is CACDGEPVRAFF. CDR3 in DNA: TGTGCCTGCGATGGGGAACCGGTGCGGGCTTTCTTT.

Many counts were recorded for this clonotype. The junction does not match germline at one end; this may be a read error. V usage is TRBV7-7 and J usage is TRBJ2-5; TRBD2 agrees at 12 bases. CDR1 and CDR2 (germline): SSHAT, FNYEAQ (reference sequence). The CDR3 consists of 15 residues. CDR3 loop: CASTRLAGAQETQYF. CDR3 DNA sequence: TGTGCTAGCACCCGACTAGCGGGAGCACAAGAGACCCAGTACTTC. Looking up the rest from reference TRBV7-7 and TRBJ2-5 gives the full variable domain: GAGVSQSPRYKVTKRGQDVTLRCDPISSHATLYWYQQALGQGPEFLTYFNYEAQPDKSGLPSDRFSAERPEGSISTLTIQRTEQRDSAMYRCASTRLAGAQETQYFGPGTRLLVL.

This clonotype was observed a handful of times. One base away lies a much larger clone, so this may be a sequencing read error. J is TRBJ1-2 and V is TRBV28, with 7 bases identical to TRBD1. The CDR3 spans 16 residues. Germline CDR1 and CDR2: MDHEN and SYDVKM. This chain's CDR3 is CASNLNGDSRLYGYTF. Written as DNA, the CDR3 is TGTGCCAGCAATTTAAACGGGGACAGTCGTCTCTATGGCTACACCTTC.

The V and J genes are TRBV10-2 and TRBJ1-4; 7 bases match TRBD1. The germline gives CDR1 WSHSY, CDR2 SAAADI. The CDR3 runs 16 residues. Losses at the gene ends were 8 bases for V and 3 bases for J; bases not matched to a gene: 12. The CDR3 DNA is TGCGCCAGCGGCACGCGTCCGGGGACAGCTAATGAAAAACTGTTTTTT. Translation gives CASGTRPGTANEKLFF.

This clonotype was recorded at least ten times. The rearrangement joins TRBV20-1 to TRBJ2-1, with 10 bases fitting TRBD2. V gave up 6 bases and J gave up 7 bases; unmatched junction bases: 12. Germline-derived CDR1 and CDR2 are DFQATT and SNEGSKA (reference sequence). The CDR3 is made up of 15 amino acids. The CDR3 reads CSAPRLAGQSNEQFF. CDR3 in DNA: TGCAGTGCACCCCGACTAGCGGGTCAGTCTAATGAGCAGTTCTTC.

This clonotype was detected only a few times. V usage is TRBV10-2 and J usage is TRBJ2-1; the D gene is possibly TRBD2 (6 bases). Trimming shortened V by 6 bases and J by 4 bases, and 13 bases separated the two germline ends. The germline CDR1 and CDR2 sequences are WSHSY and SAAADI. The CDR3 consists of 14 residues. CDR3 DNA: TGCGCCAGCAGGAAACCGGGACTTTACAATGAGCAGTTCTTC. This sequence encodes CASRKPGLYNEQFF.

The genes are TRBV5-6 and TRBJ1-1; D is unresolved. Germline-derived CDR1 and CDR2 are SGHDT and YYEEEE. V lost 3 bases and J 1 base, leaving 13 bases between the germline ends. CDR3 size: 15 residues. The CDR3 protein is CASSSRYLRNTEAFF. As DNA, the CDR3 is TGTGCCAGCAGCTCACGATACCTCAGGAACACTGAAGCTTTCTTT.